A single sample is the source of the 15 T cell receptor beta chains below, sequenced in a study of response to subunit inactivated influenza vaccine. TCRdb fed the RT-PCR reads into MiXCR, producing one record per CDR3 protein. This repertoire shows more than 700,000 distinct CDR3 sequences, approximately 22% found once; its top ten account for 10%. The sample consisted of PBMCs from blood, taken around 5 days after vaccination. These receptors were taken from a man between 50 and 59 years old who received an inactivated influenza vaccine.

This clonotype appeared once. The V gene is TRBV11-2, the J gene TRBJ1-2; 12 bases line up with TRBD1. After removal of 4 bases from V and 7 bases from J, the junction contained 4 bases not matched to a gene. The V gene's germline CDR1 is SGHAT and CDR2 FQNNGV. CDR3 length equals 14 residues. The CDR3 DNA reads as TGTGCCAGCAGCTATGGGACAGGGGGCTTTGGCTACACCTTC. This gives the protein CASSYGTGGFGYTF.

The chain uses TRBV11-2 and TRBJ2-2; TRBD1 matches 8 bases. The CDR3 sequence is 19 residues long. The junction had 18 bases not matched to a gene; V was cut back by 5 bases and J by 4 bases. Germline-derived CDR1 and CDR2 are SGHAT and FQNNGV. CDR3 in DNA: TGTGCCAGCAGCCGCTCCCGGGCAGGGGGCCATAAGGGCACCGGGGAGCTGTTTTTT. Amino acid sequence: CASSRSRAGGHKGTGELFF.

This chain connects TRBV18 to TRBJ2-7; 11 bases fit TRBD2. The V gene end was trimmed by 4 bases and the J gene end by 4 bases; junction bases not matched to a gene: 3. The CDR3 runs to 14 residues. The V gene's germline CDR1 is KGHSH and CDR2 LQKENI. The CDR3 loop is CASSQTSGEYEQYF. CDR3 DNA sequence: TGTGCCAGCTCACAGACTAGCGGGGAATACGAGCAGTACTTC.

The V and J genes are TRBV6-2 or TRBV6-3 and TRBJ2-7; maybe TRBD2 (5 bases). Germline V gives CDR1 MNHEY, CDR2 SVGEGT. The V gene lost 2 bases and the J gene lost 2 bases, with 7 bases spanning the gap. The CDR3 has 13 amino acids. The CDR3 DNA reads TGTGCCAGCAGTTACGGCGGGCCCTACGAGCAGTACTTC. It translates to CASSYGGPYEQYF.

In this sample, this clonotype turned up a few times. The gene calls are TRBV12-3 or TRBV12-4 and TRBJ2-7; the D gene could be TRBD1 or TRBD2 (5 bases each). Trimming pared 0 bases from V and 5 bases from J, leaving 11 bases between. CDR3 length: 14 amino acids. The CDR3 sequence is CASSLAGGEHEQYF. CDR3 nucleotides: TGTGCCAGCAGTTTAGCTGGGGGAGAACACGAGCAGTACTTC.

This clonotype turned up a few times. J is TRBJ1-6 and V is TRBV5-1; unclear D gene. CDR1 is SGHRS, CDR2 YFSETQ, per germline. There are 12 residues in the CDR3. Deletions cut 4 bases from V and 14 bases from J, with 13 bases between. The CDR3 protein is CASSQNGQALHF. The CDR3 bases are TGCGCCAGCAGCCAGAACGGGCAGGCCCTCCACTTT.

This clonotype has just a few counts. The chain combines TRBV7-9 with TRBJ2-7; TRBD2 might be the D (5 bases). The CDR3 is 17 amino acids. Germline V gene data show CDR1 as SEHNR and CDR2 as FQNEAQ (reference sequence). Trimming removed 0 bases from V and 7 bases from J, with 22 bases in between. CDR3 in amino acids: CASSLAILTSSTGEQYF. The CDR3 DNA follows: TGTGCCAGCAGCTTAGCAATACTCACGTCCTCTACGGGGGAGCAGTACTTC.

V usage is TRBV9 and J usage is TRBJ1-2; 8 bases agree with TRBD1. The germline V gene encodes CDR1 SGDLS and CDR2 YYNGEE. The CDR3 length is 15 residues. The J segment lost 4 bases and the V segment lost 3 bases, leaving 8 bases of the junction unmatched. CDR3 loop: CASSARDRTVYGYTF. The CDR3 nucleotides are TGTGCCAGCAGCGCGCGGGACAGGACTGTCTATGGCTACACCTTC.

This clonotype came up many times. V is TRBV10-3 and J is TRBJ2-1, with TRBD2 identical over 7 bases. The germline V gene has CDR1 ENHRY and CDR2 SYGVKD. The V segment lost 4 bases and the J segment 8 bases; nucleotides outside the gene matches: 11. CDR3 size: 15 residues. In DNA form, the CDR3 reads TGTGCCATCAGTGGGATGGCGGGGGTGATCGATGAGCAGTTCTTC. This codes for CAISGMAGVIDEQFF.

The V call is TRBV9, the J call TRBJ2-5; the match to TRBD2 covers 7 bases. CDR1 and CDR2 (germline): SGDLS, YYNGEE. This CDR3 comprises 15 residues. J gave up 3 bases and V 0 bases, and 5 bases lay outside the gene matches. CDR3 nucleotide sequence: TGTGCCAGCAGCGTAGAGCCAGCGGGAAAAGAGACCCAGTACTTC. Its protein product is CASSVEPAGKETQYF.

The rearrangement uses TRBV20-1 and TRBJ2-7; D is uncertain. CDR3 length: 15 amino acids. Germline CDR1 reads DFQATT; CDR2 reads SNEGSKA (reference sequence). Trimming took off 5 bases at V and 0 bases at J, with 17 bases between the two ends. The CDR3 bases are TGCAGTGCTCTAGTTGCGTATTCCCTCTCCTACGAGCAGTACTTC. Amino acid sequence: CSALVAYSLSYEQYF.

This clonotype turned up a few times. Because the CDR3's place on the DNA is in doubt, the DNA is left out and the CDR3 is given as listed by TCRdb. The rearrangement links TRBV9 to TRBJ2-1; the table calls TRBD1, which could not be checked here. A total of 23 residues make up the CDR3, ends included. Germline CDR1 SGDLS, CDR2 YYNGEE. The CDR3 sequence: CASSVGLGEIYNEQFFGDNEQFF.

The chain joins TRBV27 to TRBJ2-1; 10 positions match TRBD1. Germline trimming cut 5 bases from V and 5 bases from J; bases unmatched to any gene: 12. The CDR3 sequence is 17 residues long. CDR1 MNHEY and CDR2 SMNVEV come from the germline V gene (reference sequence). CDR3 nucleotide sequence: TGTGCCAGCAGTCCCATCGTCGGGACAGGGGCGAACAATGAGCAGTTCTTC. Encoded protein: CASSPIVGTGANNEQFF.

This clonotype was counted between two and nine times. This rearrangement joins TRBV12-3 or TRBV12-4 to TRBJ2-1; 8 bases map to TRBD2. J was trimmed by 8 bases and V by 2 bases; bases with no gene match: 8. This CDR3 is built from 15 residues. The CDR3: CASSLRSGGGYEQFF. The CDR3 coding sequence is TGTGCCAGCAGTTTACGGAGCGGGGGCGGGTATGAGCAGTTCTTC.

The CDR3 sequence: CASSYGRDSSYEQYF. The CDR3 DNA sequence: TGTGCCAGCAGTTATGGCCGGGACAGCTCCTACGAGCAGTACTTC. The chain couples TRBV6-5 to TRBJ2-7; 7 bases map to TRBD1. Germline V gene lookup returns CDR1 MNHEY and CDR2 SVGAGI. The CDR3 spans 15 residues. Trimming at V came to 3 bases and at J to 0 bases, leaving 5 bases not matched to a gene.